This is a list of T cell receptor beta chains from one sample in a study of spatial heterogeneity in lung cancer. TCRdb re-called the 5' RACE reads through MiXCR, storing one row per CDR3 protein. The top ten clones hold about 8.8% of a sample with 5,900 or so distinct CDR3 sequences, approximately 1.2% of them seen once. Sequences were derived from lung tumor tissue, sampled at surgery. Receptors originate from a male donor with early-stage non-small cell lung cancer. CDR3s leave out the opening cysteine and the closing phenylalanine or tryptophan. Fields, in order: CDR3 length, J gene, V gene, CDR3 protein.

13,TRBJ2-7,TRBV6-6,ASSPPSSGSYEQY
17,TRBJ2-2,TRBV12-3/TRBV12-4,ASSGTSGSARYSPGELF
12,TRBJ1-2,TRBV5-1,ASSLATVYGGYT
12,TRBJ2-3,TRBV5-6,ASGNQGAADTQY
13,TRBJ2-5,TRBV4-1,ASSQVLDRAETQY
14,TRBJ2-3,TRBV5-1,ASSLEVAGVTDTQY
13,TRBJ2-5,TRBV11-2,ASSSQGQGPETQY
12,TRBJ2-7,TRBV24-1,AKTQGGVKNEQY
9,TRBJ2-3,TRBV14,ASSHTDTQY
14,TRBJ2-1,TRBV5-1,ASSLAPGQSYNEQF
11,TRBJ1-1,TRBV6-6,ASWDTRNTEAF
14,TRBJ1-3,TRBV7-9,ASSSDSLLSGNTIY
10,TRBJ2-5,TRBV24-1,ATSEGRETQY
12,TRBJ1-1,TRBV12-3/TRBV12-4,ASRRDRGNTEAF
12,TRBJ2-1,TRBV24-1,ATGNDGGAREQF
11,TRBJ2-7,TRBV7-9,ASSFPTEPEQY
14,TRBJ2-2,TRBV9,ASSVGLAANTGELF
11,TRBJ2-3,TRBV12-3/TRBV12-4,ASNLPTTDTQY
13,TRBJ2-3,TRBV24-1,ATSVTSGRTDTQY
14,TRBJ1-3,TRBV25-1,ASSVLAGGTGNTIY